Sequencing of this T cell receptor beta chain was carried out in a study of cytomegalovirus exposure and HLA in healthy donors. Use of 60 Vbeta and 13 Jbeta primers characterized the PCR. Sequencing used immunoSEQ multiplex PCR; TCRdb keeps in-frame clones, though not all of them. The sample includes roughly 200,000 clones, about 83% seen only once; the top ten take less than 3.5%. Healthy bone marrow donors made up the donors. As to this clone: No antigen is known for it.

Trimming shortened V by 8 bases and J by 3 bases, and 23 bases separated the two germline ends. Germline assignment: CDR1 LNHNV and CDR2 YYDKDF (reference sequence). The CDR3 is made up of 18 amino acids. Broader study findings: Later analysis demonstrated an association between a missense DCLRE1C variant and TCR beta V- and J-gene trimming. For most TCR sequences rarity was the rule, although some public TCRs occurred in many donors. High sensitivity and specificity were reportedly achieved when the classifier diagnosed cytomegalovirus status.

Sequenced: PBMCs. The chain uses TRBV15 and TRBJ2-6; maybe TRBD2 (6 bases). This receptor was taken from a female donor in good health and CMV-seronegative. The CDR3 DNA is TGTGCCACCGGGCGGGGCGGCGAACTGGTGCTTGGGGCCAACGTCCTGACTTTC. Its protein is CATGRGGELVLGANVLTF.